The 26 T cell receptor beta chains in this list originate from one sample, sequenced in a study of T cells after yellow fever vaccination. TCRdb re-derived calls from the 5' RACE reads in MiXCR, one entry per CDR3 protein. The data hold 200,000 to 300,000 distinct CDR3 sequences, with more than 6.5% observed a single time. Material: CD4+ T cells sorted from PBMCs, obtained on the day of the yellow fever booster vaccination. The receptors stem from a young man who received the YFV17D yellow fever vaccine.

In this sample, this clonotype turned up many times. The chain carries TRBV5-1 and TRBJ2-1; D unclear. Trimming removed 5 bases at V and 4 bases at J, with 16 bases between. CDR3 length: 15 amino acids. Germline-derived CDR1 and CDR2 are SGHRS and YFSETQ. This CDR3 reads CASSPYGERYNEQFF. The CDR3 bases are TGCGCCAGCAGTCCGTATGGCGAACGGTACAATGAGCAGTTCTTC.

The chain links TRBV12-3 or TRBV12-4 to TRBJ2-2; no clear D gene. V lost 6 bases and J 4 bases, leaving 12 bases between the germline ends. The CDR3 has 14 residues. The DNA of the CDR3 is TGTGCCAGCAGGTACAGTGCCGGCACCGGGGAGCTGTTTTTT. Amino acids: CASRYSAGTGELFF.

This clonotype was observed a handful of times. The chain is built from TRBV6-5 and TRBJ1-4; tentatively, D is TRBD1 (5 bases). Deletions cut 2 bases from V and 0 bases from J, with 7 bases between. Germline V lookup: CDR1 MNHEY, CDR2 SVGAGI. CDR3 length: 15 amino acids. CDR3 coding DNA: TGTGCCAGCAGTTACGGGGGTGCAACTAATGAAAAACTGTTTTTT. Translated: CASSYGGATNEKLFF.

This clonotype was detected a few times. The rearrangement links TRBV3-1 to TRBJ2-1, with 7 bases identical to TRBD2. V shed 2 bases, J shed 4 bases, and the junction held 5 bases outside the gene matches. Germline V gives CDR1 LGHDT, CDR2 YNNKEL (reference sequence). CDR3 length: 15 residues. CDR3 nucleotide sequence: TGTGCCAGCAGCCAAACCCCGGGACTATACAATGAGCAGTTCTTC. Translation: CASSQTPGLYNEQFF.

This clonotype came up many times. The chain recombines TRBV3-1 with TRBJ1-2, with D possibly matching TRBD1 (6 bases). This CDR3 contains 14 residues. Trimming shortened V by 5 bases and J by 6 bases, and 16 bases separated the two germline ends. Germline V gene sequence: CDR1 LGHDT, CDR2 YNNKEL (reference sequence). DNA for the CDR3: TGTGCCAGCAGCGTCGCAAGCAAGGGGGATGGCTACACCTTC. Its translation is CASSVASKGDGYTF.

In this sample, this clonotype turned up many times. The chain carries TRBV6-6 and TRBJ1-2; the D gene is possibly TRBD1 (5 bases). CDR3 length equals 13 residues. V was shortened by 5 bases and J by 5 bases, with 12 bases between the two germline ends. CDR1 MNHNY and CDR2 SVGAGI come from the germline V gene (reference sequence). The CDR3: CASSDRRGYGYTF. The CDR3 DNA reads TGTGCCAGCAGTGATCGCCGGGGGTATGGCTACACCTTC.

The CDR3 sequence: CSARDAGQGVNEQYF. The CDR3 region has the DNA TGCAGTGCTAGAGATGCGGGACAGGGAGTCAACGAGCAGTACTTC. This chain joins TRBV20-1 and TRBJ2-7, with TRBD1 matching 9 bases. The CDR3 length is 15 residues. Germline CDR1 and CDR2: DFQATT and SNEGSKA (reference sequence). The V and J ends lost 0 bases and 5 bases, in that order; junction bases with no gene match: 8.

This clonotype was found many times. The rearrangement uses TRBV6-5 and TRBJ2-7, with TRBD2 identical over 7 bases. Germline values: CDR1 MNHEY, CDR2 SVGAGI. CDR3 length equals 14 residues. Trimming took 0 bases from V and 3 from J; bases not matched to a gene: 2. The CDR3 region is CASSYSRDYYEQYF. The CDR3 DNA is TGTGCCAGCAGTTACTCCCGGGACTACTACGAGCAGTACTTC.

Many counts were recorded for this clonotype. The chain carries TRBV20-1 and TRBJ2-1; 8 bases align to TRBD2. Germline-derived CDR1 and CDR2 are DFQATT and SNEGSKA (reference sequence). The CDR3 runs 13 residues. V was pared by 6 bases and J by 9 bases, with 10 bases of the junction left unmatched. In nucleotides, the CDR3 is TGCAGTGCCCTCAGCGGGAGCCGGGCTGAGCAGTTCTTC. Its translation: CSALSGSRAEQFF.

V is TRBV15 and J is TRBJ2-7, with D hard to call. This CDR3 is built from 13 residues. Trimming left V 0 bases short and J 0 bases short, with 3 bases between. Germline CDR1 reads LNHNV; CDR2 reads YYDKDF (reference sequence). The CDR3 DNA follows: TGTGCCACCAGCAGAGACTCCTCCTACGAGCAGTACTTC. Protein: CATSRDSSYEQYF. Full variable domain (outside the CDR3, taken from reference TRBV15 and TRBJ2-7): DAMVIQNPRYQVTQFGKPVTLSCSQTLNHNVMYWYQQKSSQAPKLLFHYYDKDFNNEADTPDNFQSRRPNTSFCFLDIRSPGLGDTAMYLCATSRDSSYEQYFGPGTRLTVT.

This clonotype was detected many times. The chain couples TRBV7-6 to TRBJ2-1; tentatively, D is TRBD1 or TRBD2 (5 bases each). Germline CDR1 reads SGHVS; CDR2 reads FNYEAQ. CDR3 length: 18 residues. Trimming shortened V by 0 bases and J by 3 bases, and 18 bases separated the two germline ends. In DNA form, the CDR3 reads TGTGCCAGCAGCTTAGCAGGGGTCGGGGCTTCCAACTACAATGAGCAGTTCTTC. This codes for CASSLAGVGASNYNEQFF.

The CDR3 DNA follows: TGCAGCGTTGAAGGTGGACAGGGGGCCAACGAGCAGTACTTC. It yields the protein CSVEGGQGANEQYF. The rearrangement uses TRBV29-1 and TRBJ2-7, with 11 positions matching TRBD1. The V and J ends lost 1 base and 5 bases, in that order; junction bases with no gene match: 4. The length of the CDR3 is 14 residues. CDR1 and CDR2 (germline): SQVTM, ANQGSEA.

This clonotype came up many times. The chain is built from TRBV30 and TRBJ2-1; TRBD2 is a possible D gene (5 bases). V was clipped by 0 bases and J by 6 bases, with 15 bases between them. Per germline, CDR1 GTSNPN and CDR2 SVGIG (reference sequence). CDR3 length equals 15 residues. The CDR3 region has the DNA TGTGCCTGGAGTGTACGGGGAATTCGGTTCAATGAGCAGTTCTTC. Its translation: CAWSVRGIRFNEQFF.

This clonotype was recorded a few times. The chain combines TRBV5-1 with TRBJ1-1, with D perhaps matching TRBD1 (5 bases). CDR1 and CDR2 (germline): SGHRS, YFSETQ. The ends were cut back, 9 bases at V and 0 bases at J, with 12 bases in the middle. There are 13 residues in the CDR3. The CDR3 reads CATREGVNTEAFF. The DNA for the CDR3 is TGCGCCACGAGGGAAGGGGTGAACACTGAAGCTTTCTTT.

In this sample, this clonotype turned up many times. This chain connects TRBV7-2 to TRBJ2-5, with a tentative D call TRBD1 (6 bases). The CDR3 has 13 residues. The V end lost 5 bases, the J end lost 5 bases, and 12 bases lay between the germline ends. Germline assignment: CDR1 SGHTA and CDR2 FQGNSA. CDR3: CASSTGQRETQYF. Written as DNA, the CDR3 is TGTGCCAGCAGCACCGGACAGCGGGAGACCCAGTACTTC.

The sample holds a few counts of this clonotype. The V gene is TRBV28, the J gene TRBJ2-1; a weak D match, TRBD2 (5 bases). V was shortened by 5 bases and J by 0 bases, with 20 bases between the two germline ends. Germline values: CDR1 MDHEN, CDR2 SYDVKM. There are 18 residues in the CDR3. The CDR3 region is CASSPSGLALSSYNEQFF. CDR3 bases: TGTGCCAGCAGTCCCTCCGGACTGGCCCTGAGCTCCTACAATGAGCAGTTCTTC.

Many counts were recorded for this clonotype. The J gene is TRBJ2-1, the V gene TRBV7-6; D gene ambiguous. V lost 4 bases and J lost 10, with 11 bases in between. CDR1 and CDR2 from the germline V gene are SGHVS and FNYEAQ. The CDR3 extends over 12 amino acids. The CDR3 DNA sequence: TGTGCCAGCAGCTCTATCGGGCAAGAGCAGTTCTTC. Its translation is CASSSIGQEQFF. Full variable domain (outside the CDR3, taken from reference TRBV7-6 and TRBJ2-1): GAGVSQSPRYKVTKRGQDVALRCDPISGHVSLYWYRQALGQGPEFLTYFNYEAQQDKSGLPNDRFSAERPEGSISTLTIQRTEQRDSAMYRCASSSIGQEQFFGPGTRLTVL.

The gene calls are TRBV5-1 and TRBJ2-7, with a weak D call TRBD2 (5 bases). The V gene's germline CDR1 is SGHRS and CDR2 YFSETQ. The CDR3 covers 14 residues. The V end was cut by 4 bases, the J end by 5 bases, with 16 bases between. This CDR3 reads CASSPDFPGNEQYF. In DNA form, the CDR3 reads TGCGCCAGCAGCCCCGATTTCCCGGGGAACGAGCAGTACTTC.

This clonotype turned up a few times. The genes are TRBV28 and TRBJ1-1; D uncertain. The CDR3 is made up of 11 amino acids. V was pared by 5 bases and J by 7 bases, with 8 bases between. Germline values: CDR1 MDHEN, CDR2 SYDVKM. This chain's CDR3 is CASSRTYEAFF. For the CDR3, the DNA is TGTGCCAGCAGTCGGACCTATGAAGCTTTCTTT.

Ten or more counts support this clonotype. The genes are TRBV29-1 and TRBJ2-1; 9 positions match TRBD1. The germline gives CDR1 SQVTM, CDR2 ANQGSEA. The CDR3 loop spans 18 amino acids. Trimming removed 4 bases from V and 8 bases from J; junction bases left unmatched: 21. The CDR3 nucleotides read TGCAGCGTTGCCGGGGGAGTTGGACAGGGGCCCACATTATATGAGCAGTTCTTC. Translation: CSVAGGVGQGPTLYEQFF.

This clonotype has a count of ten or more. J is TRBJ2-7 and V is TRBV10-3; D perhaps matches TRBD1 (8 bases). The germline CDR1 and CDR2 sequences are ENHRY and SYGVKD. The CDR3 covers 14 residues. V lost 11 bases, J lost 7 bases, and 24 bases lay in between. Here the CDR3 DNA reads TGTGCCGCAGCGCTACAGGGGGGGCCGGAGGAGCAGTACTTC. Protein product: CAAALQGGPEEQYF.

This clonotype was seen more than once but under ten times. The chain has TRBV19 and TRBJ1-2; D unresolved. The CDR3 loop spans 12 amino acids. The ends were cut back, 5 bases at V and 8 bases at J, with 12 bases in the middle. The germline V gene encodes CDR1 LNHDA and CDR2 SQIVND (reference sequence). The CDR3 DNA sequence: TGTGCCAGTAGTCCTCGCGGGGAGGGCTACACCTTC. Translating gives CASSPRGEGYTF.

This rearrangement joins TRBV5-6 to TRBJ1-5, with D perhaps TRBD1 (5 bases). CDR1 and CDR2 from the germline V gene are SGHDT and YYEEEE. The CDR3 runs to 14 residues. The V gene lost 1 base and the J gene lost 5 bases, with 10 bases spanning the gap. The chain's CDR3 is CASSLSRDDQPQHF. CDR3 sequence (DNA): TGTGCCAGCAGCTTGAGCAGGGACGATCAGCCCCAGCATTTT.

This clonotype has just a few counts. V is TRBV7-9 and J is TRBJ1-2, with D perhaps TRBD1 (6 bases). Trimming took off 4 bases at V and 6 bases at J, with 12 bases between the two ends. Germline CDR1 SEHNR, CDR2 FQNEAQ (reference sequence). The CDR3 totals 13 residues. The CDR3 sequence is CASSSGEFDGYTF. In nucleotides, the CDR3 is TGTGCCAGCAGCTCAGGGGAGTTTGATGGCTACACCTTC.

This clonotype was seen a few times. V gene TRBV20-1 combines with J gene TRBJ2-7; the D gene could be TRBD1 or TRBD2 (6 bases each). The V end was cut by 6 bases, the J end by 1 base, with 13 bases between. The CDR3 covers 13 residues. The germline V gene has CDR1 DFQATT and CDR2 SNEGSKA (reference sequence). The CDR3 DNA reads as TGCAGTGCCAAGGGGGGCATTTCCTACGAGCAGTACTTC. Protein: CSAKGGISYEQYF.

This clonotype came up a few times. The rearrangement links TRBV6-6 to TRBJ2-5; maybe TRBD2 (6 bases). V lost 5 bases to trimming and J lost 5 bases, with 9 bases between them. The CDR3 sequence is 12 residues long. Germline V gives CDR1 MNHNY, CDR2 SVGAGI (reference sequence). The CDR3 spells CASSNRGETQYF. The CDR3 DNA reads as TGTGCCAGCAGTAACCGGGGGGAGACCCAGTACTTC.